This entry lists 18 T cell receptor beta chains sequenced from one sample in a study of cytomegalovirus exposure and HLA in healthy donors. Measured with immunoSEQ multiplex PCR; TCRdb has only the in-frame clones, and not every one. The repertoire has under 85,000 clones, around 94% of them found once; the top ten carry approximately 3.4%. Material for sequencing was PBMCs. These receptors came from a woman younger than 30 in good health and CMV-seropositive.

V gene TRBV6-5 combines with J gene TRBJ2-7; TRBD1 matches 12 bases. The CDR3 covers 14 residues. Per the germline V gene, CDR1 is MNHEY and CDR2 is SVGAGI. J was trimmed by 7 bases and V by 4 bases; bases with no gene match: 5. CDR3: CASSLGQGAGEQYF. CDR3 in DNA: TGTGCCAGCAGTTTGGGACAGGGGGCAGGGGAGCAGTACTTC.

This clone was seen a few times. The chain recombines TRBV6-5 with TRBJ1-1, with TRBD1 identical over 10 bases. The CDR3 extends over 13 amino acids. V lost 2 bases and J lost 12; bases outside the gene matches: 6. Germline assignment: CDR1 MNHEY and CDR2 SVGAGI. The CDR3 nucleotides read TGTGCCAGCAGTTACCGCGGGACAGGGGCTCCTTTCTTT. Its translation: CASSYRGTGAPFF.

The genes are TRBV4-1 and TRBJ2-1; D remains unclear. The CDR3 is 13 amino acids. Trimming stripped 0 bases from V and 7 bases from J, with 7 bases between. Germline V lookup: CDR1 MGHRA, CDR2 YSYEKL. Here the CDR3 reads CASSQDQANEQFF. In DNA form, the CDR3 reads TGCGCCAGCAGCCAAGATCAAGCGAATGAGCAGTTCTTC.

The rearrangement joins TRBV28 to TRBJ2-7; D remains ambiguous. Between the trimmed V and J ends, which lost 5 bases and 0 bases, there was a span of 11 bases. Germline V gene sequence: CDR1 MDHEN, CDR2 SYDVKM. The CDR3 loop spans 14 amino acids. The chain's CDR3 is CASSRIWASYEQYF. The CDR3 DNA sequence: TGTGCCAGCAGTAGAATTTGGGCCTCCTACGAGCAGTACTTC.

CDR3 residues: CASSQDGLVGYTF. CDR3 sequence (DNA): TGTGCCAGCAGCCAAGACGGGTTAGTTGGCTACACCTTC. The chain recombines TRBV14 with TRBJ1-2; D ambiguous. Germline loops: CDR1 SGHDN, CDR2 FVKESK. This CDR3 comprises 13 residues. V gave up 0 bases and J gave up 7 bases, with 9 bases separating them.

The chain couples TRBV2 to TRBJ2-5, with TRBD1 matching over 8 bases. The J call may not be correct, given that the DNA end is closer to TRBJ2-7. Germline assignment: CDR1 SNHLY and CDR2 FYNNEI. The CDR3 runs 15 residues. The CDR3 is CASRGGGGQAHEQYF. Written as DNA, the CDR3 is TGTGCCAGCAGAGGCGGTGGGGGACAGGCCCACGAGCAGTACTTC.

The gene calls are TRBV7-6 and TRBJ2-1; TRBD2 matches at 7 bases. Trimming at V came to 3 bases and at J to 4 bases, leaving 6 bases not matched to a gene. This CDR3 region has 15 residues. From germline, CDR1 is SGHVS and CDR2 FNYEAQ. In DNA form, the CDR3 reads TGTGCCAGCAGCTTGGGGAGCGGGACTTACAATGAGCAGTTCTTC. Translation gives CASSLGSGTYNEQFF.

The chain's CDR3 is CASTLVAGYSNQPQHF. The CDR3 DNA reads TGTGCCAGCACCCTGGTGGCAGGATATAGCAATCAGCCCCAGCATTTT. The gene calls are TRBV28 and TRBJ1-5; D not certain. The germline V gene encodes CDR1 MDHEN and CDR2 SYDVKM. V gave up 7 bases and J gave up 0 bases, with 16 bases separating them. The CDR3 length is 16 residues. Full variable domain (rest looked up from reference TRBV28 and TRBJ1-5): DVKVTQSSRYLVKRTGEKVFLECVQDMDHENMFWYRQDPGLGLRLIYFSYDVKMKEKGDIPEGYSVSREKKERFSLILESASTNQTSMYLCASTLVAGYSNQPQHFGDGTRLSIL.

This clone was seen only once. The V and J genes are TRBV7-2 and TRBJ2-3, with D maybe TRBD2 (6 bases). CDR3 size: 16 residues. Germline V gene lookup returns CDR1 SGHTA and CDR2 FQGNSA. V lost 5 bases to trimming and J lost 3 bases, with 18 bases between them. The CDR3 loop is CASSPKTSSGTDTQYF. The CDR3 nucleotides are TGTGCCAGCAGCCCCAAGACTAGTTCCGGAACAGATACGCAGTATTTT.

The rearrangement joins TRBV18 to TRBJ2-7; 8 bases are a match to TRBD2. The CDR3 is 17 amino acids. Germline CDR1 reads KGHSH; CDR2 reads LQKENI. With V trimmed by 3 bases and J by 1 base, 11 bases remained unmatched. The chain's CDR3 is CASSPRRGERGSYEQYF. The CDR3 DNA follows: TGTGCCAGCTCACCCCGGCGGGGGGAGAGGGGGTCCTACGAGCAGTACTTC.

The rearrangement uses TRBV2 and TRBJ2-6, with TRBD1 as a possible D gene (6 bases). Germline lookup yields CDR1 SNHLY and CDR2 FYNNEI. Trimming cost V 7 bases and J 0 bases, with 19 bases left between them. CDR3 length equals 18 residues. This CDR3 reads CASTPGTSGNSGANVLTF. CDR3 coding DNA: TGTGCCAGCACCCCGGGGACATCCGGGAACTCTGGGGCCAACGTCCTGACTTTC.

The rearrangement links TRBV28 to TRBJ1-1; TRBD1 matches at 8 bases. Trimming cost V 2 bases and J 0 bases; bases outside gene matches: 5. CDR1 MDHEN and CDR2 SYDVKM come from the germline V gene. CDR3 length: 16 residues. The CDR3 loop is CASSLTGTGLNTEAFF. CDR3 nucleotides: TGTGCCAGCAGTTTAACCGGGACAGGTCTGAACACTGAAGCTTTCTTT.

V is TRBV5-1 and J is TRBJ2-1; 11 bases match TRBD2. J gave up 12 bases and V 3 bases, and 11 bases lay outside the gene matches. The germline gives CDR1 SGHRS, CDR2 YFSETQ. This CDR3 contains 15 residues. CDR3 region: CASSSPTSGGGRQFF. The CDR3 DNA follows: TGCGCCAGCAGCTCCCCTACTAGCGGGGGAGGAAGGCAGTTCTTC.

The V gene is TRBV28, the J gene TRBJ2-7; 7 bases match TRBD2. Trimming at V came to 2 bases and at J to 2 bases, leaving 9 bases not matched to a gene. CDR1 is MDHEN and CDR2 is SYDVKM in the germline V gene. This CDR3 has 16 residues. This CDR3 reads CASSLAGVDPTYEQYF. DNA for the CDR3: TGTGCCAGCAGTTTAGCGGGAGTTGACCCTACCTACGAGCAGTACTTC.

The V gene is TRBV9, the J gene TRBJ1-6; tentative D call: TRBD1 (6 bases). Germline CDR1 SGDLS, CDR2 YYNGEE. The CDR3 runs 12 residues. Trimming pared 7 bases from V and 10 bases from J, leaving 12 bases between. CDR3 loop: CASGTGKSPLHF. CDR3 bases: TGTGCCAGCGGAACAGGGAAATCACCCCTCCACTTT. The complete variable domain, with remaining parts taken from reference TRBV9 and TRBJ1-6, reads DSGVTQTPKHLITATGQRVTLRCSPRSGDLSVYWYQQSLDQGLQFLIQYYNGEERAKGNILERFSAQQFPDLHSELNLSSLELGDSALYFCASGTGKSPLHFGNGTRLTVT.

The rearrangement uses TRBV5-1 and TRBJ2-1; TRBD2 aligns across 8 bases. This CDR3 is built from 14 residues. V lost 5 bases, J lost 4 bases, and 5 bases stayed unmatched. Per germline, CDR1 SGHRS and CDR2 YFSETQ. CDR3 protein: CASRQAGEYNEQFF. The CDR3 DNA reads TGCGCCAGCAGGCAAGCGGGGGAATACAATGAGCAGTTCTTC.

The chain couples TRBV18 to TRBJ1-1, with D possibly TRBD1 on 5 matching bases. Deletions cut 2 bases from V and 0 bases from J, with 7 bases between. The CDR3 runs to 14 residues. Germline assignment: CDR1 KGHSH and CDR2 LQKENI. This CDR3 is CASSPTGMNTEAFF. CDR3 DNA: TGTGCCAGCTCACCAACAGGCATGAACACTGAAGCTTTCTTT. Based on the CDR3 plus reference TRBV18 and TRBJ1-1, the full variable domain is NAGVMQNPRHLVRRRGQEARLRCSPMKGHSHVYWYRQLPEEGLKFMVYLQKENIIDESGMPKERFSAEFPKEGPSILRIQQVVRGDSAAYFCASSPTGMNTEAFFGQGTRLTVV.

The chain combines TRBV6-5 with TRBJ1-4, with TRBD1 matching 7 bases. With V trimmed by 6 bases and J by 11 bases, 6 bases remained unmatched. This CDR3 is built from 12 residues. CDR1 is MNHEY, CDR2 SVGAGI, per germline. Here the CDR3 reads CASRNDRDKLFF. CDR3 bases: TGTGCCAGCAGAAACGACAGGGATAAACTGTTTTTT.